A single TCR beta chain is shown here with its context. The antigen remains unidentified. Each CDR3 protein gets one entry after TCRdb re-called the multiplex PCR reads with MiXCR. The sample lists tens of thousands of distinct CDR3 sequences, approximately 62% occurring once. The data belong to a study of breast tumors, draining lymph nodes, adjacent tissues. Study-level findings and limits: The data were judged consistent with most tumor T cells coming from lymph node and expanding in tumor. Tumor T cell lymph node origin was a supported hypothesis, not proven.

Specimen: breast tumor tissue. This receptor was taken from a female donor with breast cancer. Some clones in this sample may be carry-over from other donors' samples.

CDR3 protein: CASSRPGTSGGTDTQYF. In nucleotides, the CDR3 is TGTGCCAGCAGTCGCCCCGGGACTAGCGGGGGGACAGATACGCAGTATTTT. The rearrangement uses TRBV6-5 and TRBJ2-3; 15 positions agree with TRBD2. The CDR3 totals 17 residues. From germline, CDR1 is MNHEY and CDR2 SVGAGI. The J segment lost 3 bases and the V segment lost 5 bases, leaving 6 bases of the junction unmatched.